The count of the clone carrying this TCR beta chain is one. Preparation of the TCRbeta library used unique molecular identifiers. TCRdb redid the calling of the PCR reads with MiXCR, one entry per CDR3 protein. Of about 480,000 distinct CDR3 sequences in the sample, around 13% were seen once. The record originates from a study of T-cell reconstitution after alpha-beta-depleted transplantation in children. The junction had 5 bases not matched to a gene; V was cut back by 4 bases and J by 6 bases. Germline CDR1 and CDR2: GTSNPN and SVGIG (reference sequence). The CDR3 runs to 15 residues. The TCR sequence derives from a human donor who donated a stem cell graft to a child with combined immunodeficiency. Here the sequenced sample was PBMCs from the stem cell graft donor, taken from the stem cell graft. V and J are TRBV30 and TRBJ2-1, with 14 bases lining up with TRBD2. The CDR3 region is CAWNLGLAGVNEQFF. The CDR3 nucleotides read TGTGCCTGGAATTTGGGACTAGCGGGAGTCAATGAGCAGTTCTTC.